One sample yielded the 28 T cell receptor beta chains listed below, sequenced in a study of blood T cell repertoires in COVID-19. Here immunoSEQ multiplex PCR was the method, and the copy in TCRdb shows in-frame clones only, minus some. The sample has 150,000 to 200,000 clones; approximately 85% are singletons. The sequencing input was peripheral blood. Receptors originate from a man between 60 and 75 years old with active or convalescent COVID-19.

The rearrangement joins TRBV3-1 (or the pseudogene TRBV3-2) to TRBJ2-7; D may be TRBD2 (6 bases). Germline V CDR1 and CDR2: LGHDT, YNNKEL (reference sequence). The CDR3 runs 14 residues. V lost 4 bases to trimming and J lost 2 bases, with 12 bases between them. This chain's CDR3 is CASSPPGGAYEQYF. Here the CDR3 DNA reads TGTGCCAGCAGCCCCCCGGGCGGGGCCTACGAGCAGTACTTC.

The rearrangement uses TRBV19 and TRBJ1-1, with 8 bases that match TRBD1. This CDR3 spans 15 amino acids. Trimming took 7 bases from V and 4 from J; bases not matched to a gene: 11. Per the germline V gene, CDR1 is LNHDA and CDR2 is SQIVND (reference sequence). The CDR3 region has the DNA TGTGCCAGTATCCAGGGGGCTTATTTGGGCACTGAAGCTTTCTTT. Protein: CASIQGAYLGTEAFF. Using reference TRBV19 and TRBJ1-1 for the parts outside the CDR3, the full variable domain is DGGITQSPKYLFRKEGQNVTLSCEQNLNHDAMYWYRQDPGQGLRLIYYSQIVNDFQKGDIAEGYSVSREKKESFPLTVTSAQKNPTAFYLCASIQGAYLGTEAFFGQGTRLTVV.

CDR3 nucleotide sequence: TGTGCCACCCAACAGGGGGGAAAGTACCAAGAGACCCAGTACTTC. Its translation: CATQQGGKYQETQYF. The chain has TRBV28 and TRBJ2-5; TRBD1 agrees at 8 bases. The CDR3 is 15 amino acids. The V gene's germline CDR1 is MDHEN and CDR2 SYDVKM. Trimming cost V 10 bases and J 0 bases; bases outside gene matches: 10. The whole variable domain, remainder taken from reference TRBV28 and TRBJ2-5, is DVKVTQSSRYLVKRTGEKVFLECVQDMDHENMFWYRQDPGLGLRLIYFSYDVKMKEKGDIPEGYSVSREKKERFSLILESASTNQTSMYLCATQQGGKYQETQYFGPGTRLLVL.

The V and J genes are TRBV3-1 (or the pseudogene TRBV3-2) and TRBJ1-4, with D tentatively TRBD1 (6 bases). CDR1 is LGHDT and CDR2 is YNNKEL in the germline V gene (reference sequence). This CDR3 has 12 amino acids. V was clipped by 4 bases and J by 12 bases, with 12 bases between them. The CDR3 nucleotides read TGTGCCAGCAGCCTCTATCGGACAGAACTGTTTTTT. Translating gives CASSLYRTELFF.

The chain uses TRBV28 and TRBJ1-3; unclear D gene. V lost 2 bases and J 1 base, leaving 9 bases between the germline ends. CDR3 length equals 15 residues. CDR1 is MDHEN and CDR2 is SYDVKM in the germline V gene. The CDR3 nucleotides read TGTGCCAGCAGTTTAGGCAGACTTTCTGGAAACACCATATATTTT. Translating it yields CASSLGRLSGNTIYF.

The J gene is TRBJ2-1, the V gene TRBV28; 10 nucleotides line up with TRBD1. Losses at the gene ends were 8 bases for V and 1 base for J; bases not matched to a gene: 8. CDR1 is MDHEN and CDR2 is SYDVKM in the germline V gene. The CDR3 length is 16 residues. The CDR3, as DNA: TGTGCCAGCCTGACAGGGGGCTTAGAGTCCTACAATGAGCAGTTCTTC. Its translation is CASLTGGLESYNEQFF.

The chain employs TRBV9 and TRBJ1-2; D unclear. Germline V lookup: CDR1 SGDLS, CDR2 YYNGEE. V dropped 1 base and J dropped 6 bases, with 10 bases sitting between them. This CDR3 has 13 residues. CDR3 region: CASSVTEAHGYTF. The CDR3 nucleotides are TGTGCCAGCAGCGTAACGGAGGCTCATGGCTACACCTTC.

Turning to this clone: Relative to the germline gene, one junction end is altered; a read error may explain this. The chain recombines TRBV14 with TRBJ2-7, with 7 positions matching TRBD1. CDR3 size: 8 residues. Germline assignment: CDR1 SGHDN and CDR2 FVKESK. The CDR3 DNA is TGTGCCAAGATAACAGGGGACTTC. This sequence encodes CAKITGDF.

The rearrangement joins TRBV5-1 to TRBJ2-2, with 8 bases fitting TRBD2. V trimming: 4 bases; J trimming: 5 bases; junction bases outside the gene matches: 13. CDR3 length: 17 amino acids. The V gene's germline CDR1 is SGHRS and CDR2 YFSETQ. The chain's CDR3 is CASSALTAGVGTGELFF. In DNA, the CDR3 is TGCGCCAGCAGCGCCCTTACAGCGGGAGTGGGGACCGGGGAGCTGTTTTTT.

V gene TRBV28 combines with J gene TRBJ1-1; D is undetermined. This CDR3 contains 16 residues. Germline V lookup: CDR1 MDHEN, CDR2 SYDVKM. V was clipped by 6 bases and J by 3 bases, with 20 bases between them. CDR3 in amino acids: CASRAGGPPRDTEAFF. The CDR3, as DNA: TGTGCCAGCAGAGCCGGCGGGCCACCCCGGGACACTGAAGCTTTCTTT.

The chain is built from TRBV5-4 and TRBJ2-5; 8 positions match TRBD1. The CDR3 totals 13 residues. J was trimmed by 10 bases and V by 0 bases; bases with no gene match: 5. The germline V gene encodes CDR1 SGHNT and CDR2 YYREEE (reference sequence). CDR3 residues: CASSLEGQVLQYF. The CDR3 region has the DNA TGTGCCAGCAGCTTGGAGGGACAGGTCCTCCAGTACTTC. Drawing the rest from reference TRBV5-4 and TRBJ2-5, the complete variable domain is ETGVTQSPTHLIKTRGQQVTLRCSSQSGHNTVSWYQQALGQGPQFIFQYYREEENGRGNFPPRFSGLQFPNYSSELNVNALELDDSALYLCASSLEGQVLQYFGPGTRLLVL.

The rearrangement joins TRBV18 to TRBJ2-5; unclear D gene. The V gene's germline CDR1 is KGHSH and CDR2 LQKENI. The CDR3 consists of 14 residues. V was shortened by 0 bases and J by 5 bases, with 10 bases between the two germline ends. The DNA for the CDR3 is TGTGCCAGCTCACCACCTCCGGGTTCGGAGACCCAGTACTTC. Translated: CASSPPPGSETQYF. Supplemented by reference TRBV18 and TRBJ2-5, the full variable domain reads NAGVMQNPRHLVRRRGQEARLRCSPMKGHSHVYWYRQLPEEGLKFMVYLQKENIIDESGMPKERFSAEFPKEGPSILRIQQVVRGDSAAYFCASSPPPGSETQYFGPGTRLLVL.

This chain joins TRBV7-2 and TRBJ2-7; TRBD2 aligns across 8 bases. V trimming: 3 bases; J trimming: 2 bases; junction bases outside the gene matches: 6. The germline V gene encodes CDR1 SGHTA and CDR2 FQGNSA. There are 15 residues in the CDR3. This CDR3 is CASSFTPGGAYEQYF. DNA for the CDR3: TGTGCCAGCAGCTTTACGCCGGGGGGGGCCTACGAGCAGTACTTC.

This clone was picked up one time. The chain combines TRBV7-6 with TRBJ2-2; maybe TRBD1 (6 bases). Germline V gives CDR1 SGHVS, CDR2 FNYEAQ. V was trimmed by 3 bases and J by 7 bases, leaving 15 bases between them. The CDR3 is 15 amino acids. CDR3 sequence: CASSFRDTPGGELFF. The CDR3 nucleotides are TGTGCCAGCAGCTTCCGGGACACCCCTGGCGGGGAGCTGTTTTTT.

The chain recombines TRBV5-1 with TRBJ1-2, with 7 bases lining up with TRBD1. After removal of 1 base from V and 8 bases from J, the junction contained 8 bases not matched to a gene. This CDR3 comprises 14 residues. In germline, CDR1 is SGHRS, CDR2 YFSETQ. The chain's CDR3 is CASSLFWDSGGYTF. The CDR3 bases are TGCGCCAGCAGCTTGTTTTGGGACAGTGGGGGCTACACCTTC.

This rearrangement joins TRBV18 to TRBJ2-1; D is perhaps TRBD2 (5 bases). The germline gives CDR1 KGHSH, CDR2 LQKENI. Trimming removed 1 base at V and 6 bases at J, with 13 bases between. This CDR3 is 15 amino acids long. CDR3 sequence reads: CASSPRQTEGNEQFF. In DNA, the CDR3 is TGTGCCAGCTCACCACGGCAGACCGAGGGCAATGAGCAGTTCTTC. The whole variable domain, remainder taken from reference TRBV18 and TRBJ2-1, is NAGVMQNPRHLVRRRGQEARLRCSPMKGHSHVYWYRQLPEEGLKFMVYLQKENIIDESGMPKERFSAEFPKEGPSILRIQQVVRGDSAAYFCASSPRQTEGNEQFFGPGTRLTVL.

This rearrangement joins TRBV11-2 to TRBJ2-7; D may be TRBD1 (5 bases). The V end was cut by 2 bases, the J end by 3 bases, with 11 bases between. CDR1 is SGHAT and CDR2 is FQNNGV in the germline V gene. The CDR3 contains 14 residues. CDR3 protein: CASSLQGLVYEQYF. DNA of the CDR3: TGTGCCAGCAGCTTACAGGGATTGGTCTACGAGCAGTACTTC.

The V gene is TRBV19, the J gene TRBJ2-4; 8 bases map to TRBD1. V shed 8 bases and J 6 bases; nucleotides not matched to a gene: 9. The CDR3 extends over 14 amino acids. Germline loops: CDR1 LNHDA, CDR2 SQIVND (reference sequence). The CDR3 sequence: CASSDRGETNIQYF. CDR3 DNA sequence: TGTGCCAGTTCTGACAGGGGAGAGACAAACATTCAGTACTTC.

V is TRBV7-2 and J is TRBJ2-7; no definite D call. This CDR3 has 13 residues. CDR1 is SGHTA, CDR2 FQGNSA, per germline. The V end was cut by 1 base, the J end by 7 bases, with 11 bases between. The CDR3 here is CASSLDGFGEQYF. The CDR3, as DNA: TGTGCCAGCAGCTTAGACGGGTTTGGGGAGCAGTACTTC. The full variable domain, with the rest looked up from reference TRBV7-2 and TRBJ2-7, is GAGVSQSPSNKVTEKGKDVELRCDPISGHTALYWYRQSLGQGLEFLIYFQGNSAPDKSGLPSDRFSAERTGGSVSTLTIQRTQQEDSAVYLCASSLDGFGEQYFGPGTRLTVT.

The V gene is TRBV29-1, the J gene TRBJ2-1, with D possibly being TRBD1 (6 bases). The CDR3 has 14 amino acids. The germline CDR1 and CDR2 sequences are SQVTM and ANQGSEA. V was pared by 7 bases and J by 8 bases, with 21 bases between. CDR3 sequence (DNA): TGCAGCGCAAGGAAACAGGGAGAATGGGATGAGCAGTTCTTC. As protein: CSARKQGEWDEQFF.

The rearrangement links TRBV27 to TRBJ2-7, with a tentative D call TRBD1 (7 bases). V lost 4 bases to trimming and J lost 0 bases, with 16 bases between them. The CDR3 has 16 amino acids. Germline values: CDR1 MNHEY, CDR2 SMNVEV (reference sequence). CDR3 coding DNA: TGTGCCAGCAGTTCCGGACAGGACTACCCCTCCTACGAGCAGTACTTC. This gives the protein CASSSGQDYPSYEQYF.

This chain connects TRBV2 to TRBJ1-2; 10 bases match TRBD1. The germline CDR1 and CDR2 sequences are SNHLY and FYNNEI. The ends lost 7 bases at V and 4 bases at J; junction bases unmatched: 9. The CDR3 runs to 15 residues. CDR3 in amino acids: CASNKGTGVSYGYTF. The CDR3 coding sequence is TGTGCCAGCAATAAAGGGACAGGGGTTAGCTATGGCTACACCTTC.

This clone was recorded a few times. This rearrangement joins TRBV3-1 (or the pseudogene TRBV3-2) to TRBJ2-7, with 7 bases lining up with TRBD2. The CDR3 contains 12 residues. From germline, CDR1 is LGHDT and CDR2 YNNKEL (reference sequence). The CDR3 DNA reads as TGTCCGCGGGGGATCGTGCATGACGAGCAGTACTTC. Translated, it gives CPRGIVHDEQYF.

CDR3 in DNA: TGTGCCAGCAGCTTAGTATACGCTAGCGGGGAGCAGTTCTTC. Translated: CASSLVYASGEQFF. V and J are TRBV7-2 and TRBJ2-1, with TRBD2 matching over 8 bases. The V gene's germline CDR1 is SGHTA and CDR2 FQGNSA. The V segment lost 1 base and the J segment 10 bases; nucleotides outside the gene matches: 6. The CDR3 is 14 residues long.

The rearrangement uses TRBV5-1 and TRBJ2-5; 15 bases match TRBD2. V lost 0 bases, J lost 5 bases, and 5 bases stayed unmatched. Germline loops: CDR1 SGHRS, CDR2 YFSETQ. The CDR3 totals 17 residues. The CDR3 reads CASSLVGLAGGEETQYF. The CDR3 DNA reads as TGCGCCAGCAGCTTGGTGGGACTAGCGGGGGGAGAGGAGACCCAGTACTTC.

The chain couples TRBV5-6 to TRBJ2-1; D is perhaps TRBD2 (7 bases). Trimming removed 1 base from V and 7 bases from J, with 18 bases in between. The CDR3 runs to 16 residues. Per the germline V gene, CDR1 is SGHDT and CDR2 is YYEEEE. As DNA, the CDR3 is TGTGCCAGCAGCTTGTTAGGGGCAGGGGAGGGTAATGAGCAGTTCTTC. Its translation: CASSLLGAGEGNEQFF.

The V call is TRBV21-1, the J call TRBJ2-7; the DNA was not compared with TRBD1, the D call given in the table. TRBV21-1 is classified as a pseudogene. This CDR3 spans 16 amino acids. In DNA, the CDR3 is TGTGCCAGCAGCCAGGGGGGGGACAGGGGTTCCCTCGAGCAGTACTTC. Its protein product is CASSQGGDRGSLEQYF.

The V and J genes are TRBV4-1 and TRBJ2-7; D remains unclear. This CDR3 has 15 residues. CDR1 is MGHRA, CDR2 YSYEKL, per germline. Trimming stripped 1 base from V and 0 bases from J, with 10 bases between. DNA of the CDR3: TGCGCCAGCAGCCAAGCATCACCGAGCTCCTACGAGCAGTACTTC. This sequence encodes CASSQASPSSYEQYF.